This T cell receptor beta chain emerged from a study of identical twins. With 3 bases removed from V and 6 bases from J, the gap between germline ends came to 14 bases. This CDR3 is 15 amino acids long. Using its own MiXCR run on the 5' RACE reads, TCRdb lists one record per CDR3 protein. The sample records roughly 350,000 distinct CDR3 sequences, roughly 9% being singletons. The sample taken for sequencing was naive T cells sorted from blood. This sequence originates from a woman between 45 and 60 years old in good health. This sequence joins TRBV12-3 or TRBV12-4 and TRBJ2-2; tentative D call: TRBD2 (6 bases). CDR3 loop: CASSFWDLSPGELFF. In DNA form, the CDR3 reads TGTGCCAGCAGTTTCTGGGACTTGTCTCCCGGGGAGCTGTTTTTT.